This TCR beta chain comes out of a study of blood T cell repertoires in COVID-19. As processed by the authors: Amplification of reference gene primers provided the estimated nucleated cell counts. Libraries were prepared by immunoSEQ multiplex PCR; TCRdb keeps only in-frame clonotypes and omits some of them. The V and J calls and the clone size are those of that table, but D and trimming were determined from the DNA. The sample yields 85,000 to 100,000 clones, 79% seen once. This CDR3 is 16 amino acids long. The V end was cut by 3 bases, the J end by 0 bases, with 12 bases between. The germline gives CDR1 MDHEN, CDR2 SYDVKM. Only one count was recorded for this clone.

The source material was peripheral blood. The chain combines TRBV28 with TRBJ2-1; D unclear. The TCR was taken from a woman older than 75 with active or convalescent COVID-19. This chain's CDR3 is CASSLSLKSSYNEQFF. The CDR3, as DNA: TGTGCCAGCAGTTTGTCCCTTAAGAGCTCCTACAATGAGCAGTTCTTC.